The next 13 T cell receptor beta chains were all read from a single sample in a study of blood T cell repertoires in COVID-19. Produced via immunoSEQ multiplex PCR; TCRdb's table is partial and in-frame only. The sample gives 200,000 to 250,000 clones, roughly 82% of which show up once; roughly 12% is in the top ten. The sample consisted of peripheral blood. The receptors originated from a man older than 75 with acute or convalescent COVID-19.

The chain has TRBV28 and TRBJ2-3, with D tentatively TRBD1 (6 bases). Trimming removed 5 bases from V and 2 bases from J, with 11 bases in between. Germline assignment: CDR1 MDHEN and CDR2 SYDVKM. The CDR3 extends over 14 amino acids. For the CDR3, the DNA is TGTGCCAGCAGTCAGGGGACCCCCACAGATACGCAGTATTTT. As protein: CASSQGTPTDTQYF.

V usage is TRBV19 and J usage is TRBJ1-5; D might be TRBD1 (5 bases). This CDR3 region has 12 residues. Trimming shortened V by 9 bases and J by 7 bases, and 13 bases separated the two germline ends. Germline values: CDR1 LNHDA, CDR2 SQIVND (reference sequence). CDR3 nucleotide sequence: TGTGCCAGCCAGGGTTGGGGACAGCCCCAGCATTTT. This sequence encodes CASQGWGQPQHF. The variable domain in full, with the rest retrieved from reference TRBV19 and TRBJ1-5, is DGGITQSPKYLFRKEGQNVTLSCEQNLNHDAMYWYRQDPGQGLRLIYYSQIVNDFQKGDIAEGYSVSREKKESFPLTVTSAQKNPTAFYLCASQGWGQPQHFGDGTRLSIL.

The chain joins TRBV6-1 to TRBJ2-3; D gene unclear. The V gene's germline CDR1 is MNHNS and CDR2 SASEGT. V was pared by 2 bases and J by 4 bases, with 13 bases between. This CDR3 has 15 amino acids. CDR3 residues: CASSELGATPDTQYF. The CDR3 DNA follows: TGTGCCAGCAGTGAACTAGGCGCTACGCCAGATACGCAGTATTTT.

The chain recombines TRBV28 with TRBJ2-1; the match to TRBD2 covers 9 bases. The CDR3 sequence is 11 residues long. V was pared by 7 bases and J by 12 bases, with 4 bases of the junction left unmatched. CDR1 and CDR2 from the germline V gene are MDHEN and SYDVKM. CDR3 residues: CASILAGMQFF. In DNA form, the CDR3 reads TGTGCCAGCATCCTAGCGGGGATGCAGTTCTTC.

The chain combines TRBV19 with TRBJ1-5; 8 positions agree with TRBD1. Trimming cost V 3 bases and J 3 bases; bases outside gene matches: 4. The CDR3 has 15 residues. CDR1 is LNHDA and CDR2 is SQIVND in the germline V gene (reference sequence). DNA for the CDR3: TGTGCCAGTAGTATCGGCAGGGGGCCCAATCAGCCCCAGCATTTT. Its protein product is CASSIGRGPNQPQHF.

The chain carries TRBV6-1 and TRBJ1-2; weak D call: TRBD1 (6 bases). Germline loops: CDR1 MNHNS, CDR2 SASEGT. This CDR3 comprises 14 residues. Trimming stripped 2 bases from V and 8 bases from J, with 15 bases between. This CDR3 is CASSELGPGEGYTF. In DNA form, the CDR3 reads TGTGCCAGCAGTGAACTAGGGCCAGGGGAGGGCTACACCTTC.

There are a few counts of this clone. This CDR3 reads CSASDRVGAEAFF. The CDR3 coding sequence is TGCAGTGCTAGTGACAGGGTCGGCGCTGAAGCTTTCTTT. V and J are TRBV20-1 and TRBJ1-1, with TRBD1 matching over 7 bases. This CDR3 is 13 amino acids long. V lost 3 bases and J lost 6; bases outside the gene matches: 7. Germline loops: CDR1 DFQATT, CDR2 SNEGSKA (reference sequence).

The chain joins TRBV6-5 to TRBJ1-1, with D possibly being TRBD1 (6 bases). Trimming pared 2 bases from V and 4 bases from J, leaving 11 bases between. There are 14 residues in the CDR3. Germline V gene sequence: CDR1 MNHEY, CDR2 SVGAGI. The CDR3 DNA reads TGTGCCAGCAGTTACGTCACAGGGAGCACTGAAGCTTTCTTT. Amino acid sequence: CASSYVTGSTEAFF.

The chain has TRBV2 and TRBJ1-6, with D hard to call. The germline V gene encodes CDR1 SNHLY and CDR2 FYNNEI. Between the trimmed V and J ends, which lost 1 base and 10 bases, there was a span of 11 bases. This CDR3 comprises 14 residues. In DNA, the CDR3 is TGTGCCAGCAGTGAAGTCCGGGTGCGGTCACCCCTCCACTTT. Translated: CASSEVRVRSPLHF.

The chain uses TRBV6-1 and TRBJ1-3, with a tentative D call TRBD1 (6 bases). CDR1 and CDR2 from the germline V gene are MNHNS and SASEGT. This CDR3 spans 16 amino acids. Trimming removed 3 bases at V and 1 base at J, with 13 bases between. The CDR3 is CASSEGGRGSGNTIYF. Here the CDR3 DNA reads TGTGCCAGCAGTGAGGGTGGCAGGGGATCTGGAAACACCATATATTTT.

This clone was detected only once. The chain carries TRBV7-2 and TRBJ2-7, with a possible D match to TRBD1 (6 bases). Germline V gene lookup returns CDR1 SGHTA and CDR2 FQGNSA. The CDR3 consists of 15 residues. Trimming took off 5 bases at V and 2 bases at J, with 16 bases between the two ends. The CDR3 loop is CASSLDRFNTYEQYF. As DNA, the CDR3 is TGTGCCAGCAGCCTGGACAGATTCAATACCTACGAGCAGTACTTC.

The J gene is TRBJ1-6, the V gene TRBV5-4; D may be TRBD1 (6 bases). CDR1 SGHNT and CDR2 YYREEE come from the germline V gene (reference sequence). This CDR3 is 14 amino acids long. Trimming cost V 0 bases and J 9 bases, with 10 bases left between them. CDR3 in DNA: TGTGCCAGCAGCTTGGAGACAGGATCTTCACCCCTCCACTTT. Its translation is CASSLETGSSPLHF.

V is TRBV7-2 and J is TRBJ2-7; a possible D gene is TRBD2 (7 bases). The CDR3 contains 14 residues. Germline-derived CDR1 and CDR2 are SGHTA and FQGNSA. V gave up 4 bases and J gave up 5 bases, with 15 bases separating them. The CDR3 coding sequence is TGTGCCAGCAGCTACATGGGGGCGGGGGACGAGCAGTACTTC. Its translation: CASSYMGAGDEQYF. Combining the CDR3 with reference TRBV7-2 and TRBJ2-7 gives the whole variable domain GAGVSQSPSNKVTEKGKDVELRCDPISGHTALYWYRQSLGQGLEFLIYFQGNSAPDKSGLPSDRFSAERTGGSVSTLTIQRTQQEDSAVYLCASSYMGAGDEQYFGPGTRLTVT.